Listed below are T cell receptor beta chains from one sample, sequenced in a study of blood T cell repertoires in COVID-19. Some clones are missing from TCRdb's copy, which holds only in-frame ones; the method was immunoSEQ multiplex PCR. The sample shows more than 250,000 clones, around 87% of them seen only once. Sequencing was performed on peripheral blood. These receptors were obtained from a woman younger than 45 who had recovered from COVID-19. The CDR3 runs from the conserved cysteine through the conserved F or W. D genes are given only for firm matches. Only part of the rows carry a size: once, few, many, or a class if the clone is expanded.

CDR3 length	V gene	D gene	J gene	clone size	CDR3 protein	CDR3 DNA
16	TRBV6-5	TRBD2	TRBJ2-3	NA	CASSSSQRGWTDTQYF	TGTGCCAGCAGTTCCTCACAGCGGGGGTGGACAGATACGCAGTATTTT
18	TRBV11-2	TRBD1	TRBJ2-2	NA	CASSLAGSWTGDTGELFF	TGTGCCAGCAGCTTAGCAGGGTCCTGGACAGGGGACACCGGGGAGCTGTTTTTT
14	TRBV6-2/TRBV6-3	NA	TRBJ2-1	NA	CASSSAGAYNEQFF	TGTGCCAGCAGTTCGGCGGGCGCATACAATGAGCAGTTCTTC
15	TRBV7-6	NA	TRBJ2-7	once	CASSLGANHVDEQYF	TGTGCCAGCAGCTTAGGGGCCAACCACGTCGACGAGCAGTACTTC
16	TRBV7-2	TRBD1	TRBJ1-3	few	CASSLSTGDSGNTIYF	TGTGCCAGCAGCCTATCAACAGGGGACTCTGGAAACACCATATATTTT
18	TRBV4-1	TRBD1	TRBJ2-7	NA	CASSQENILQGAAYEQYF	TGCGCCAGCAGCCAGGAAAACATACTACAGGGGGCTGCCTACGAGCAGTACTTC
18	TRBV7-9	TRBD2	TRBJ2-1	NA	CASSLARLAGLTYNEQFF	TGTGCCAGCAGCTTAGCGAGGCTAGCGGGATTGACCTACAATGAGCAGTTCTTC
12	TRBV5-1	NA	TRBJ2-7	NA	CASGGVNYEQYF	TGCGCCAGCGGAGGGGTAAACTACGAGCAGTACTTC
15	TRBV25-1	NA	TRBJ2-3	NA	CASSEYQSGADTQYF	TGTGCCAGCAGTGAATATCAATCTGGGGCGGATACGCAGTATTTT
16	TRBV4-2	TRBD1	TRBJ1-1	once	CASSHPGQGARTEAFF	TGTGCCAGCAGCCATCCGGGACAGGGGGCCAGGACTGAAGCTTTCTTT
13	TRBV4-2	NA	TRBJ2-5	NA	CASSPDIQETQYF	TGTGCCAGCAGCCCGGACATCCAAGAGACCCAGTACTTC
14	TRBV2	TRBD2	TRBJ2-2	NA	CASIRGGNTGELFF	TGTGCCAGCATCCGGGGGGGGAACACCGGGGAGCTGTTTTTT
16	TRBV11-2	NA	TRBJ2-3	NA	CASSLGFSASTDTQYF	TGTGCCAGCAGCTTAGGCTTTAGCGCTAGCACAGATACGCAGTATTTT
14	TRBV3-1/TRBV3-2	NA	TRBJ1-5	NA	CASSQFYSNQPQHF	TGTGCCAGCAGCCAGTTCTATAGCAATCAGCCCCAGCATTTT
14	TRBV6-6	TRBD2	TRBJ2-7	NA	CASSSLAGNYEQYF	TGTGCCAGCAGTTCACTAGCGGGGAACTACGAGCAGTACTTC
16	TRBV2	TRBD1	TRBJ2-7	few	CASTRYATGYGHEQYF	TGTGCCAGCACCAGATACGCGACAGGGTATGGACACGAGCAGTACTTC
16	TRBV4-2	NA	TRBJ1-2	NA	CASSQDPGGTIYGYTF	TGTGCCAGCAGCCAAGATCCGGGCGGGACGATTTATGGCTACACCTTC
15	TRBV15	NA	TRBJ2-3	NA	CATSSHMGQADTQYF	TGTGCCACCAGCAGTCATATGGGCCAGGCAGATACGCAGTATTTT
16	TRBV7-3	TRBD2	TRBJ2-3	NA	CASSTLAGARGDTQYF	TGTGCCAGCAGTACACTAGCGGGAGCCCGGGGAGATACGCAGTATTTT
14	TRBV7-8	TRBD1	TRBJ2-5	few	CASSGYRGQETQYF	TGTGCCAGCAGCGGCTACAGGGGTCAAGAGACCCAGTACTTC
11	TRBV24-1	NA	TRBJ1-2	NA	CATSTGDGYTF	TGTGCCACCAGTACGGGGGATGGCTACACCTTC
13	TRBV27	NA	TRBJ1-2	NA	CASSLRGGPGYTF	TGTGCCAGCAGTTTGCGGGGGGGCCCTGGCTACACCTTC
14	TRBV5-1	NA	TRBJ2-3	once	CASAPGGLTDTQYF	TGCGCCAGCGCCCCCGGGGGGCTTACAGATACGCAGTATTTT
15	TRBV9	TRBD2	TRBJ2-7	NA	CASSVEISGRDEQYF	TGTGCCAGCAGCGTAGAGATTAGCGGGAGAGACGAGCAGTACTTC
14	TRBV19	TRBD1	TRBJ1-5	NA	CASQDRGYNQPQHF	TGTGCCAGCCAGGACAGGGGGTACAATCAGCCCCAGCATTTT
15	TRBV5-1	NA	TRBJ1-2	NA	CASSLTGGRDYGYTF	TGCGCCAGCAGCTTGACGGGGGGGCGCGACTATGGCTACACCTTC
14	TRBV11-2	NA	TRBJ2-7	NA	CASSSTGQTYEQYF	TGTGCCAGCAGCTCTACGGGACAAACCTACGAGCAGTACTTC
15	TRBV6-5	TRBD2	TRBJ2-3	few	CASTWTSGGADTQYF	TGTGCCAGCACCTGGACTAGCGGGGGGGCAGATACGCAGTATTTT
16	TRBV7-2	TRBD2	TRBJ2-5	NA	CASSAGQAGGQETQYF	TGTGCCAGCAGCGCTGGCCAAGCGGGGGGGCAAGAGACCCAGTACTTC
13	TRBV12-3/TRBV12-4	TRBD1	TRBJ1-1	NA	CASRPGGGTEAFF	TGTGCCAGCAGACCAGGGGGCGGCACTGAAGCTTTCTTT
14	TRBV27	NA	TRBJ1-5	NA	CASSLSAANQPQHF	TGTGCCAGCAGTTTATCGGCGGCTAATCAGCCCCAGCATTTT
15	TRBV5-1	TRBD1	TRBJ1-3	NA	CASSDSGTGLNTIYF	TGCGCCAGCAGCGACTCCGGGACAGGGTTAAACACCATATATTTT